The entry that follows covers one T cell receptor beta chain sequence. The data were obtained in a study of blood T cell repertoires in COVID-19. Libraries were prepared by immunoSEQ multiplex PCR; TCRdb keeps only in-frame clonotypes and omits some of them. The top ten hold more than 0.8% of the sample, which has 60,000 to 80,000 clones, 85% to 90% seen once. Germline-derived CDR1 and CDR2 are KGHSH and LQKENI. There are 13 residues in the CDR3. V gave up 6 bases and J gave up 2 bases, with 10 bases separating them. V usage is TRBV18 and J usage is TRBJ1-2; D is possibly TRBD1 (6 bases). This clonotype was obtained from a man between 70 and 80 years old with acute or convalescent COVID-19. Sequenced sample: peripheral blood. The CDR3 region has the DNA TGTGCCAGCTCCCCAGGACAGAACTATGGCTACACCTTC. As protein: CASSPGQNYGYTF.